The next 12 T cell receptor beta chains were all read from a single sample in a study of blood T cells in healthy people across ages. The authors ran a second PCR of 7 to 11 cycles using a sample-barcoded 5' primer and a J-beta primer mix. TCRdb reprocessed the 5' RACE reads via MiXCR and lists one record per CDR3 protein. In the table there are 600,000 or so distinct CDR3 sequences, around 50% of which are singletons. The sample consisted of blood. The receptors shown here come from a man older than 75 in good health.

There are a few counts of this clonotype. The chain uses TRBV20-1 and TRBJ2-1; TRBD2 matches at 8 bases. The trim removed 3 bases at V and 2 bases at J, leaving 9 bases unmatched. This CDR3 is 16 amino acids long. Germline assignment: CDR1 DFQATT and CDR2 SNEGSKA (reference sequence). CDR3 in DNA: TGCAGTGCTAGCCCGGGGGGGGGACTAGCCTACAATGAGCAGTTCTTC. This encodes CSASPGGGLAYNEQFF.

V gene TRBV20-1 combines with J gene TRBJ1-1, with TRBD1 matching over 11 bases. This CDR3 contains 14 residues. The ends lost 1 base at V and 8 bases at J; junction bases unmatched: 6. Germline V CDR1 and CDR2: DFQATT, SNEGSKA (reference sequence). This CDR3 is CSARVPGQGGEAFF. The CDR3 DNA is TGCAGTGCTAGAGTTCCGGGACAGGGGGGCGAAGCTTTCTTT.

This clonotype was seen a handful of times. The genes are TRBV9 and TRBJ1-2; D gene uncertain. Germline CDR1 is SGDLS and CDR2 is YYNGEE. V was trimmed by 0 bases and J by 9 bases, leaving 6 bases between them. CDR3 size: 11 residues. CDR3 loop: CASSVEHSYTF. CDR3 in DNA: TGTGCCAGCAGCGTAGAACACAGCTACACCTTC.

This clonotype was seen more than once but under ten times. The V gene is TRBV20-1, the J gene TRBJ2-1; 12 positions match TRBD2. CDR3 length: 13 amino acids. The ends lost 5 bases at V and 4 bases at J; junction bases unmatched: 0. The germline V gene has CDR1 DFQATT and CDR2 SNEGSKA (reference sequence). CDR3 residues: CSAGTSGYNEQFF. In DNA, the CDR3 is TGCAGTGCTGGGACTAGCGGGTACAATGAGCAGTTCTTC.

This sequence joins TRBV20-1 and TRBJ2-3; 9 positions match TRBD2. The length of the CDR3 is 15 residues. Germline CDR1 DFQATT, CDR2 SNEGSKA (reference sequence). Trimming at V came to 5 bases and at J to 2 bases, leaving 8 bases not matched to a gene. CDR3 nucleotides: TGCAGTGCTCCGTTTAGCGGGGGACTCACAGATACGCAGTATTTT. This translates into CSAPFSGGLTDTQYF.

The chain carries TRBV7-2 and TRBJ2-5; 9 positions match TRBD1. V was pared by 0 bases and J by 2 bases, with 4 bases of the junction left unmatched. The CDR3 runs 16 residues. Germline-derived CDR1 and CDR2 are SGHTA and FQGNSA. In nucleotides, the CDR3 is TGTGCCAGCAGCTTAGCGCAGGGGACAGGGCAAGAGACCCAGTACTTC. Translation gives CASSLAQGTGQETQYF.

This chain joins TRBV5-1 and TRBJ1-1; 7 bases map to TRBD1. The CDR3 runs to 14 residues. J was trimmed by 8 bases and V by 6 bases; bases with no gene match: 13. The V gene's germline CDR1 is SGHRS and CDR2 YFSETQ. CDR3 amino acids: CASTRQGSSEEAFF. The DNA for the CDR3 is TGCGCCAGCACGAGACAGGGCTCCTCAGAGGAAGCTTTCTTT.

This clonotype showed up just once. This chain links TRBV18 with TRBJ2-3; a weak D match, TRBD2 (6 bases). Per germline, CDR1 KGHSH and CDR2 LQKENI. The CDR3 loop spans 15 amino acids. V lost 3 bases and J lost 2, with 12 bases in between. CDR3 protein: CASSPETRHTDTQYF. DNA for the CDR3: TGTGCCAGCTCACCGGAGACTAGGCACACAGATACGCAGTATTTT.

A note on this clonotype: The junction and the germline gene differ at one end; a read error may be behind it. The chain joins TRBV7-2 to TRBJ2-3, with TRBD2 matching 7 bases. The CDR3 covers 16 residues. Looked up from germline, CDR1 is SGHTA and CDR2 is FQGNSA. The CDR3 loop reads CASSLGVAGRTDTRYF. The CDR3 DNA reads TGTGCCAGCAGCTTAGGCGTAGCGGGCCGCACAGATACGCGGTATTTT.

In its sample, this clonotype was seen a few times. The CDR3 loop is CASSLPKAETYNSPLHF. The CDR3 DNA reads TGTGCCAGCAGTTTGCCCAAGGCCGAGACTTATAATTCACCCCTCCACTTT. The chain is built from TRBV27 and TRBJ1-6; unclear D gene. Germline CDR1 reads MNHEY; CDR2 reads SMNVEV (reference sequence). The V gene lost 3 bases and the J gene lost 4 bases, with 16 bases spanning the gap. CDR3 length equals 17 residues.

This clonotype was recorded only once. This clone may be a read error of a much larger clone one base away. The rearrangement links TRBV7-9 to TRBJ1-4, with 10 bases fitting TRBD1. V trimming: 5 bases; J trimming: 12 bases; junction bases outside the gene matches: 12. The length of the CDR3 is 15 residues. Germline V lookup: CDR1 SEHNR, CDR2 FQNEAQ (reference sequence). CDR3 bases: TGTGCCAGCAGCGCAGGGACAGGGGTGGAGGAAGAACTGTTTTTT. Encoded protein: CASSAGTGVEEELFF.

With respect to this clonotype: Mismatch with germline at one junction end may stem from a read error. V gene TRBV7-9 combines with J gene TRBJ1-2; 9 nucleotides agree with TRBD1. The CDR3 sequence is 13 residues long. The germline CDR1 and CDR2 sequences are SEHNR and FQNEAQ (reference sequence). The CDR3 DNA reads TGTGCCGGCAGCGCACCGGACAGGGGATCGATCACCTTC. Encoded protein: CAGSAPDRGSITF.